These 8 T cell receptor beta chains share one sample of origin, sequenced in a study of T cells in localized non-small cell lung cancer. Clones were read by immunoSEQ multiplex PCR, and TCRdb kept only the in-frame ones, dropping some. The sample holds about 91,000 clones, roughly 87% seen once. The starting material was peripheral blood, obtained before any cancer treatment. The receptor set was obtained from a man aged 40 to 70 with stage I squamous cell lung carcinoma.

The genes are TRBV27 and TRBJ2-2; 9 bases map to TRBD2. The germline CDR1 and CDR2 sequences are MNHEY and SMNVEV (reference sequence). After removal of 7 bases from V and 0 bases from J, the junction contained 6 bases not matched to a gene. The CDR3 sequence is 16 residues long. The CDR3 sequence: CASKASGATNTGELFF. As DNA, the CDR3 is TGTGCCAGCAAGGCTAGCGGGGCAACGAACACCGGGGAGCTGTTTTTT.

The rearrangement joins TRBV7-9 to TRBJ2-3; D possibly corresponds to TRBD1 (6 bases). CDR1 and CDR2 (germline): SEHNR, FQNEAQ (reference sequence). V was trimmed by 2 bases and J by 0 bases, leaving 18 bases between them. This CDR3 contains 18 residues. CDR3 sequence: CASSLTTGTRTSTDTQYF. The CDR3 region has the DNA TGTGCCAGCAGCTTAACCACAGGGACCCGGACTAGCACAGATACGCAGTATTTT.

The CDR3 bases are TGTGCCAGCAGTGAAGAGGGTCCAGGGAGGTCACCCCTCCACTTT. This encodes CASSEEGPGRSPLHF. This chain links TRBV6-1 with TRBJ1-6, with D possibly matching TRBD1 (5 bases). This CDR3 contains 15 residues. Germline V gene lookup returns CDR1 MNHNS and CDR2 SASEGT. The V and J ends lost 1 base and 10 bases respectively, with 14 bases between them.

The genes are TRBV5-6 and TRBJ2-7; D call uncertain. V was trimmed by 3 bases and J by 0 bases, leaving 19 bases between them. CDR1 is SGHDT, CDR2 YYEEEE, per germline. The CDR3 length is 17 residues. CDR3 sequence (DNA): TGTGCCAGCAGCTCTGTCCGGACCGAACTTACCTCCTACGAGCAGTACTTC. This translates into CASSSVRTELTSYEQYF.

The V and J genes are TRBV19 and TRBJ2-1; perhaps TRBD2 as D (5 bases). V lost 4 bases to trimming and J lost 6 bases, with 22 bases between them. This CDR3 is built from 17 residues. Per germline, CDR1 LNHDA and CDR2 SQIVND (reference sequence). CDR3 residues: CASSRRQDPVRGNEQFF. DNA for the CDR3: TGTGCCAGTAGTAGGCGCCAGGACCCCGTTCGGGGCAATGAGCAGTTCTTC.

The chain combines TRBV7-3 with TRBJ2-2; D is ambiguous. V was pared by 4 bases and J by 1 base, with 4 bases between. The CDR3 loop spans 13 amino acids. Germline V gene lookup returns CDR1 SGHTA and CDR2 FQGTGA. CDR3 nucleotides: TGTGCCAGCAGCTGGGGGAACACCGGGGAGCTGTTTTTT. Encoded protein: CASSWGNTGELFF.

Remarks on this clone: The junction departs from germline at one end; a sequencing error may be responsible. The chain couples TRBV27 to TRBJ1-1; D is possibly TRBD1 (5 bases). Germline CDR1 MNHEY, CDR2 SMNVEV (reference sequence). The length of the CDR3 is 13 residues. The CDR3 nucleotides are TGTGCCAGCCAAAGGGGAGGGAACCCTGAAGCTTTCTTT. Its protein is CASQRGGNPEAFF.

CDR3 amino acids: CSVGRGQRDTGELFF. Written as DNA, the CDR3 is TGCAGCGTTGGGAGAGGACAACGGGATACCGGGGAGCTGTTTTTT. The chain links TRBV29-1 to TRBJ2-2, with D possibly called TRBD1 or TRBD2 (5 bases each). V lost 4 bases and J lost 5, with 17 bases in between. The CDR3 sequence is 15 residues long. Germline V gives CDR1 SQVTM, CDR2 ANQGSEA.